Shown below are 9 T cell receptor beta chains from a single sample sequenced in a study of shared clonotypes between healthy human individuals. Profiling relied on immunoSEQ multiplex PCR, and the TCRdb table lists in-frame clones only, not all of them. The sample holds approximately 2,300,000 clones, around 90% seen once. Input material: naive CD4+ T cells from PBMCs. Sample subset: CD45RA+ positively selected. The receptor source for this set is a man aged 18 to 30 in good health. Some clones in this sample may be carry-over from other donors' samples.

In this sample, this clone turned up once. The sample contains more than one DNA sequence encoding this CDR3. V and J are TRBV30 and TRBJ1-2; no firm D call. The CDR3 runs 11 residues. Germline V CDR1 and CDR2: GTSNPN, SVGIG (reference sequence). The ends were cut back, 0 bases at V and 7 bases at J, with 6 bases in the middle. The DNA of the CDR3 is TGTGCCTGGAGTGTGGGTCTTGGCTACACCTTC. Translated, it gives CAWSVGLGYTF.

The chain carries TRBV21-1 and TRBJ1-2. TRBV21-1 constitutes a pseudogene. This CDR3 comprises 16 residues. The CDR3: CASSRGRSRGDYGYTF. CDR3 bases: TGTGCCAGCAGCAGAGGACGGTCAAGGGGGGACTATGGCTACACCTTC.

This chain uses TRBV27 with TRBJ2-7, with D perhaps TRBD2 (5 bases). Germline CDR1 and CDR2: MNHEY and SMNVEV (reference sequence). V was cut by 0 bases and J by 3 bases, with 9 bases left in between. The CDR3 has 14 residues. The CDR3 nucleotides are TGTGCCAGCAGTTTATCGGCGGAGGTCTACGAGCAGTACTTC. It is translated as CASSLSAEVYEQYF.

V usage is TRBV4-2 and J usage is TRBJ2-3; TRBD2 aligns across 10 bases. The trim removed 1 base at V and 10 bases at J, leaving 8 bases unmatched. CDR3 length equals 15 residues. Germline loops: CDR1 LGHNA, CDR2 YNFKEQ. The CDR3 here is CASSQVAASGSAQYF. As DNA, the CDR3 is TGTGCCAGCAGCCAAGTCGCTGCTAGCGGGAGCGCGCAGTATTTT.

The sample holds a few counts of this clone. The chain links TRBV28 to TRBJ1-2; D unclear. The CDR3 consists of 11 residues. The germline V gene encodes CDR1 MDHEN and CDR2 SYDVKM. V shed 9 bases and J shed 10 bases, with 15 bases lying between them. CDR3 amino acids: CASWTPEVYTF. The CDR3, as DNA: TGTGCCAGTTGGACCCCGGAGGTCTACACCTTC.

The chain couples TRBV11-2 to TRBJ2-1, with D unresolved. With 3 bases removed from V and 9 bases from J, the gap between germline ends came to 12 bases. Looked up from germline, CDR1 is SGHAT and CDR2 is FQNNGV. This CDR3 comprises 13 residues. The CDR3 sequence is CASSFSSGGEQFF. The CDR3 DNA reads TGTGCCAGCAGCTTCAGTTCAGGCGGTGAGCAGTTCTTC. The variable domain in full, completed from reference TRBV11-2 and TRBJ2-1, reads EAGVAQSPRYKIIEKRQSVAFWCNPISGHATLYWYQQILGQGPKLLIQFQNNGVVDDSQLPKDRFSAERLKGVDSTLKIQPAKLEDSAVYLCASSFSSGGEQFFGPGTRLTVL.

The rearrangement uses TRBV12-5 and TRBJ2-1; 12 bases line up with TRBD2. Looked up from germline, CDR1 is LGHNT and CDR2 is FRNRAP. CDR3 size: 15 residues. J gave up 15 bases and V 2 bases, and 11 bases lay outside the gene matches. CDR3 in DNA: TGTGCTAGTGGTTTGATTTGGGATCTAGCGGGAGGGCTGTTCTTC. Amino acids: CASGLIWDLAGGLFF.

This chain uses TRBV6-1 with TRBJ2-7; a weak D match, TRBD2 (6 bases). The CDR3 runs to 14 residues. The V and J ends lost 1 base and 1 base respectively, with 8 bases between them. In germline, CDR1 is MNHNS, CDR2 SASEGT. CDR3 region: CASSEGAGSYEQYF. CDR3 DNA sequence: TGTGCCAGCAGTGAAGGCGCGGGATCCTACGAGCAGTACTTC.

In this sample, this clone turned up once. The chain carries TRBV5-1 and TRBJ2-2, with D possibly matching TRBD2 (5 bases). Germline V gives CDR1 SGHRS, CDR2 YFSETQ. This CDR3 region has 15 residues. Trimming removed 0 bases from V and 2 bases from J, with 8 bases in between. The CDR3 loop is CASSLGGYNTGELFF. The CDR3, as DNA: TGCGCCAGCAGCTTGGGAGGGTATAACACCGGGGAGCTGTTTTTT. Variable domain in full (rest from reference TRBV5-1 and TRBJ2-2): KAGVTQTPRYLIKTRGQQVTLSCSPISGHRSVSWYQQTPGQGLQFLFEYFSETQRNKGNFPGRFSGRQFSNSRSEMNVSTLELGDSALYLCASSLGGYNTGELFFGEGSRLTVL.